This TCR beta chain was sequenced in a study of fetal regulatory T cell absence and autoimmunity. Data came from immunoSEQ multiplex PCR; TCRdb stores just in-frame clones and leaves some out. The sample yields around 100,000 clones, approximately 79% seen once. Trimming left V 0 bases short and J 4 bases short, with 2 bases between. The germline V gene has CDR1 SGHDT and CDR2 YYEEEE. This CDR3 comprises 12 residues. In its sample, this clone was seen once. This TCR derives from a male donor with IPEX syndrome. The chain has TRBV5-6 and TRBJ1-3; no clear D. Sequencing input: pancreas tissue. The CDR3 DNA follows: TGTGCCAGCAGCTTGGGCGGAAACACCATATATTTT. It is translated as CASSLGGNTIYF. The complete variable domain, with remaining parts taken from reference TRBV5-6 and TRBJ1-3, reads DAGVTQSPTHLIKTRGQQVTLRCSPKSGHDTVSWYQQALGQGPQFIFQYYEEEERQRGNFPDRFSGHQFPNYSSELNVNALLLGDSALYLCASSLGGNTIYFGEGSWLTVV.